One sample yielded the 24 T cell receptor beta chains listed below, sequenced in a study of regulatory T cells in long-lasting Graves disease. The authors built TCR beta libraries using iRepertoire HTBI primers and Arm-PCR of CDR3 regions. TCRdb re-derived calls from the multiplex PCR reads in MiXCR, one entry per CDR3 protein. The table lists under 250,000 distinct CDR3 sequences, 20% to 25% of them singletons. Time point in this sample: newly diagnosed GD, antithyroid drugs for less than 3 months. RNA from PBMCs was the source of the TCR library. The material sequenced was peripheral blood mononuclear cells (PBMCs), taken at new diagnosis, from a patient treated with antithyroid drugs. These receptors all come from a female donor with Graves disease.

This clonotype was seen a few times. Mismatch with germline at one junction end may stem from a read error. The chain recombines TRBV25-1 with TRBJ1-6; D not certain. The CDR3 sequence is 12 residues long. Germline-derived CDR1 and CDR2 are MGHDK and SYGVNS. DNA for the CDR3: TGTGCCAGCAGCGAATCTTGGTCACCCCTCCACTTT. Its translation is CASSESWSPLHF.

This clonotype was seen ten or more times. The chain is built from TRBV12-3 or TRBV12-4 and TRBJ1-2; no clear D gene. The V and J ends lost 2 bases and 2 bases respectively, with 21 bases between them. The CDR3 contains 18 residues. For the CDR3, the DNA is TGTGCCAGCAGTTTATATTCCGTTCGTAAATCTCTAAACTATGGCTACACCTTC. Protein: CASSLYSVRKSLNYGYTF.

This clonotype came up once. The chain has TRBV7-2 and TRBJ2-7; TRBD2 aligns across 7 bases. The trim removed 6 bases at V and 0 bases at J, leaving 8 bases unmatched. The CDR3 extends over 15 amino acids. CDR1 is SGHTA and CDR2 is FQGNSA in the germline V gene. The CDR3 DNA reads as TGTGCCAGCAGGAAACCTACGGGGGGCTCCTACGAGCAGTACTTC. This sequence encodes CASRKPTGGSYEQYF.

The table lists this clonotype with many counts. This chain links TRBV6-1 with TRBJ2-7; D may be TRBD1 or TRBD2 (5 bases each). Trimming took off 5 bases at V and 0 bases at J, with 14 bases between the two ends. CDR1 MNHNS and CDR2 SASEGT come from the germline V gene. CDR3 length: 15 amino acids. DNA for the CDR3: TGTGCCAGCAGTCCCCGACGGGGCGCCTCCTACGAGCAGTACTTC. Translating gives CASSPRRGASYEQYF.

DNA for the CDR3: TGTGCCAGCAGGGCCCGGGACAGATACACAGATACGCAGTATTTT. Translated: CASRARDRYTDTQYF. The V and J genes are TRBV2 and TRBJ2-3, with TRBD1 identical over 7 bases. Germline V CDR1 and CDR2: SNHLY, FYNNEI. V dropped 6 bases and J dropped 2; count of bases not matched to a gene: 8. CDR3 size: 15 residues.

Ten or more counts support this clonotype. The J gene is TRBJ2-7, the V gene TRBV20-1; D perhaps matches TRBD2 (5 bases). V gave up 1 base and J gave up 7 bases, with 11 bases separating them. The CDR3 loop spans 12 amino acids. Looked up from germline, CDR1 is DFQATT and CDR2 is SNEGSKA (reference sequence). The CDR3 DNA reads TGCAGTGCTAGAGTCACGTCGGGGGAGCAGTACTTC. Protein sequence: CSARVTSGEQYF.

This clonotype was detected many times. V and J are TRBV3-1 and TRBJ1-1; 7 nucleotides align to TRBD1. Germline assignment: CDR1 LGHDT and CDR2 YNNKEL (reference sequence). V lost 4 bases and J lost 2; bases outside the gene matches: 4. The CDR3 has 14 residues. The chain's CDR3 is CASSLRDRNTEAFF. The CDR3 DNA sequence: TGTGCCAGCAGCCTAAGGGACAGAAACACTGAAGCTTTCTTT.

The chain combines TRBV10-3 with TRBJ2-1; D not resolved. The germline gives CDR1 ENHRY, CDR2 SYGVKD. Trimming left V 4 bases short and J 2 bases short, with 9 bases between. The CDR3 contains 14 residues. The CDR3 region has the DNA TGTGCCATCAGTGGTCAGACCGCCTACAATGAGCAGTTCTTC. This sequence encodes CAISGQTAYNEQFF.

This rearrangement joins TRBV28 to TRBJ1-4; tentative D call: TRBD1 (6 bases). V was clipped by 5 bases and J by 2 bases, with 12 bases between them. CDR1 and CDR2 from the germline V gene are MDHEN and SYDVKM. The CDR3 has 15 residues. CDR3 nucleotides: TGTGCCAGCAGTCCTCACAGGGTGACTAATGAAAAACTGTTTTTT. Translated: CASSPHRVTNEKLFF.

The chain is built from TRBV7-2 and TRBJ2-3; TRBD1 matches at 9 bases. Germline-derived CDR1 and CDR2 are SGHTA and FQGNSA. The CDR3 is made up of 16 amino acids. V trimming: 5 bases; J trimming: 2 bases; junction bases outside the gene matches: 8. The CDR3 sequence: CASSRGTGPTTDTQYF. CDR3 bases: TGTGCCAGCAGCCGCGGGACAGGGCCAACCACAGATACGCAGTATTTT.

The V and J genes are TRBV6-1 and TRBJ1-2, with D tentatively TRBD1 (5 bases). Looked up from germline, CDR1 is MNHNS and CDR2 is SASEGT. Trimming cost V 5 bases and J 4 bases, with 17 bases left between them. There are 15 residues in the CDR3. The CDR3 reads CASSPLDGTGYGYTF. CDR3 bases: TGTGCCAGCAGTCCCCTAGACGGGACGGGCTATGGCTACACCTTC.

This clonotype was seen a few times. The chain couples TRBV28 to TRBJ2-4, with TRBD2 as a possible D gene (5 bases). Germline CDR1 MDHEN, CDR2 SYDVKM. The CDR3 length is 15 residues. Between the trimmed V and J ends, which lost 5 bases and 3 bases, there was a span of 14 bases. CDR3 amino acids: CASSERFLVKNIQYF. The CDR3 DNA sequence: TGTGCCAGCAGTGAGCGGTTTTTAGTCAAAAACATTCAGTACTTC. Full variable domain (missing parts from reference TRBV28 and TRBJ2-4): DVKVTQSSRYLVKRTGEKVFLECVQDMDHENMFWYRQDPGLGLRLIYFSYDVKMKEKGDIPEGYSVSREKKERFSLILESASTNQTSMYLCASSERFLVKNIQYFGAGTRLSVL.

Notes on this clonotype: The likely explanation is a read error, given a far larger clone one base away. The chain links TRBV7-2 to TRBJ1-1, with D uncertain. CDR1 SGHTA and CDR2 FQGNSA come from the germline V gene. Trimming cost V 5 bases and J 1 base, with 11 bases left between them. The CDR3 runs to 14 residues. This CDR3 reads CTSSRPGRNTEAFF. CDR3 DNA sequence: TGTACCAGCAGCCGACCCGGGAGGAACACTGAAGCTTTCTTT.

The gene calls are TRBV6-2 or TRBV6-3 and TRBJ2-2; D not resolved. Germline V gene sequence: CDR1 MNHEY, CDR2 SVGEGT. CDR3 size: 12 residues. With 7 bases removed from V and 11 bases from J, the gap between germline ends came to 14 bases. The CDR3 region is CASTISKRELFF. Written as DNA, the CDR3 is TGTGCCAGCACGATATCAAAGCGCGAGCTGTTTTTT.

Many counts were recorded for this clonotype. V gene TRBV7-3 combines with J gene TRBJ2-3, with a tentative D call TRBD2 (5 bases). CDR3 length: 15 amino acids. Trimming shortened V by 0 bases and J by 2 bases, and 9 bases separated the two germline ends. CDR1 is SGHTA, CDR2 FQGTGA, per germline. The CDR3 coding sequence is TGTGCCAGCAGCTTAACGGGAGCCTACACAGATACGCAGTATTTT. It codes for CASSLTGAYTDTQYF.

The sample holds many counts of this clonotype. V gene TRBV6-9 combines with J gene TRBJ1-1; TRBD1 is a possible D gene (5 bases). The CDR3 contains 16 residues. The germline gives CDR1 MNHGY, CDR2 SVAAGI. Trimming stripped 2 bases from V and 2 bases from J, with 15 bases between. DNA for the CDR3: TGTGCCAGCAGTTATACGATCGGGGGAATAAACACTGAAGCTTTCTTT. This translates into CASSYTIGGINTEAFF.

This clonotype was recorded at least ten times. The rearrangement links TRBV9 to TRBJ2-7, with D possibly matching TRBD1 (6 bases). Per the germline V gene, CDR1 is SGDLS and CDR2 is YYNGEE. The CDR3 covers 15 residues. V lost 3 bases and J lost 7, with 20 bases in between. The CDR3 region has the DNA TGTGCCAGCAGCGGCCCTCACAGGGAATCTGGGGAGCAGTACTTC. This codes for CASSGPHRESGEQYF.

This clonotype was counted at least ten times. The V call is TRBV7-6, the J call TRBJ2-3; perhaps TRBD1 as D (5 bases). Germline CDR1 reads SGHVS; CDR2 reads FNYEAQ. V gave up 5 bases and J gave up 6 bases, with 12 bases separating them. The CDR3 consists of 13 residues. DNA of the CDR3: TGTGCCAGCAGCGCCATGAAGGGGGATACGCAGTATTTT. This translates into CASSAMKGDTQYF.

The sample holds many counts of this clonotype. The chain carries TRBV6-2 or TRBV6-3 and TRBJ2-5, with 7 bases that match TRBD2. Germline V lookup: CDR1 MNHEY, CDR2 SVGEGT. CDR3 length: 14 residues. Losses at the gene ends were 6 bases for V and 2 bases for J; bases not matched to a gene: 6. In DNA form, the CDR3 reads TGTGCCAGCAGGTTTCCGGGACTACAAGAGACCCAGTACTTC. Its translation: CASRFPGLQETQYF.

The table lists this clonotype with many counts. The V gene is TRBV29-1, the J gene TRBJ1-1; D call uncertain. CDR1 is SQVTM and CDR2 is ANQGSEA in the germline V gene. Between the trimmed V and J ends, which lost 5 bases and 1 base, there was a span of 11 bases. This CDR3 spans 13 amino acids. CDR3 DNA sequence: TGCAGCGTTCTTAAGGGAGCGAACACTGAAGCTTTCTTT. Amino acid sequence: CSVLKGANTEAFF.

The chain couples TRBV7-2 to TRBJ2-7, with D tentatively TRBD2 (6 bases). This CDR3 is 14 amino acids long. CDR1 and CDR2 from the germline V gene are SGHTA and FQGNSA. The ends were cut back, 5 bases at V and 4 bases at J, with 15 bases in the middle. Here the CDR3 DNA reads TGTGCCAGCAGCCATCTCCCTAGCGCATACGAGCAGTACTTC. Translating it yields CASSHLPSAYEQYF. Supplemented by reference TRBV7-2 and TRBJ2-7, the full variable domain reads GAGVSQSPSNKVTEKGKDVELRCDPISGHTALYWYRQSLGQGLEFLIYFQGNSAPDKSGLPSDRFSAERTGGSVSTLTIQRTQQEDSAVYLCASSHLPSAYEQYFGPGTRLTVT.

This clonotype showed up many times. CDR3 DNA: TGTGCCAGCAGCGTAAGAGGATGGGACACTGAAGCTTTCTTT. It encodes CASSVRGWDTEAFF. The gene calls are TRBV9 and TRBJ1-1; D remains ambiguous. Looked up from germline, CDR1 is SGDLS and CDR2 is YYNGEE. Trimming removed 1 base from V and 3 bases from J, with 10 bases in between. The CDR3 loop spans 14 amino acids.

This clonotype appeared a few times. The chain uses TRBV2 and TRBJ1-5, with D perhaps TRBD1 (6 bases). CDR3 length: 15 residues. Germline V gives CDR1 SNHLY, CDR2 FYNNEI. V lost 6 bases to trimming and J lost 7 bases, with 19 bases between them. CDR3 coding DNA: TGTGCCAGCAGCCCCACGACAGGCCCCAAACAGCCCCAGCATTTT. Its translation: CASSPTTGPKQPQHF.

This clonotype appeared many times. CDR3 coding DNA: TGCGCCAGCAGCTTGTTAGCAGACACAGATACGCAGTATTTT. It translates to CASSLLADTDTQYF. The rearrangement links TRBV5-1 to TRBJ2-3; D remains unclear. V lost 1 base and J lost 2, with 8 bases in between. This CDR3 spans 14 amino acids. The germline V gene encodes CDR1 SGHRS and CDR2 YFSETQ.